This TCR beta chain was sequenced for a study of blood T cells in healthy people across ages. Whole-study findings and limits: Per-million-T-cell TCR beta diversity fell roughly linearly with age. Compared with aged donors, long-lived donors showed fewer expanded clones, suggesting selection.

The CDR3 totals 16 residues. V was shortened by 6 bases and J by 4 bases, with 19 bases between the two germline ends. This clonotype was picked up many times. The antigen is unknown. Alongside a J-beta primer mix, a sample-barcoded 5' primer served in a second PCR lasting roughly 7 to 11 cycles. TCRdb re-called the 5' RACE reads with MiXCR, one entry per CDR3 protein. The sample holds 1.5 million to 2 million distinct CDR3 sequences, 28% seen once. Sequencing was done on a sample of blood. This chain links TRBV12-3 or TRBV12-4 with TRBJ2-1; D remains unclear. The receptor was derived from a woman in her 30s in good health. This CDR3 reads CASSLYRPGRYNEQFF. The CDR3, as DNA: TGTGCCAGCAGCCTGTACCGGCCAGGAAGATACAATGAGCAGTTCTTC.